This T cell receptor (beta chain) was sequenced during a study of T-cell reconstitution after alpha-beta-depleted transplantation in children. J lost 5 bases, V lost 2 bases, and 4 bases had no gene match. Germline V CDR1 and CDR2: GTSNPN, SVGIG (reference sequence). CDR3 length equals 14 residues. Unique molecular identifiers were incorporated during preparation of the TCRbeta library. TCRdb reprocessed the PCR reads with MiXCR, giving one entry per CDR3 protein. The sample lists some 450,000 distinct CDR3 sequences; approximately 41% were seen once. As regards this clonotype: Antigen unknown.

General observations from the study: One year after transplant, T-cell counts and diversity came mostly from newly produced T cells. Some patients' high day-60 TCRbeta diversity was traced to surviving recipient T cells and thymic progenitors. Several hundred expanded graft clones reportedly were the source of alpha-beta T cells about two months after transplant.

This clonotype originated in a girl between 2 and 10 years old with aplastic anemia, due to receive a stem cell transplant. The V gene is TRBV30, the J gene TRBJ2-7; TRBD1 matches at 12 bases. Sequenced material: PBMCs, taken before TCRalphabeta/CD19-depleted stem cell transplant. In DNA form, the CDR3 reads TGTGCCTGGAGTACCGGGACAGGGGGCCACGAGCAGTACTTC. Protein: CAWSTGTGGHEQYF.